These 3 T cell receptor beta chains were all obtained from the same sample, sequenced in a study of T cells after yellow fever vaccination. TCRdb re-derived calls from the 5' RACE reads in MiXCR, one entry per CDR3 protein. The sample has around 4,800 distinct CDR3 sequences, 6.5% to 8.5% seen once. Sequences were derived from PBMCs, either bulk or a sorted T-cell subset (CD4+, CD8+, memory, or dextramer-sorted; not recorded which), sampled 15 days after the yellow fever booster vaccination. These receptors were obtained from a man aged 30 to 39 who received the YFV17D yellow fever vaccine.

This clonotype was seen only a few times. V and J are TRBV7-2 and TRBJ2-3; D unresolved. Germline CDR1 and CDR2: SGHTA and FQGNSA. The V and J ends lost 0 bases and 3 bases respectively, with 4 bases between them. The CDR3 length is 13 residues. CDR3 DNA: TGTGCCAGCAGCTTAGCAACTACAGATACGCAGTATTTT. Encoded protein: CASSLATTDTQYF. The complete variable domain, with remaining parts taken from reference TRBV7-2 and TRBJ2-3, reads GAGVSQSPSNKVTEKGKDVELRCDPISGHTALYWYRQSLGQGLEFLIYFQGNSAPDKSGLPSDRFSAERTGGSVSTLTIQRTQQEDSAVYLCASSLATTDTQYFGPGTRLTVL.

This clonotype is categorized as medium-sized. The V call is TRBV4-3, the J call TRBJ2-2; the D gene is possibly TRBD1 (6 bases). V shed 0 bases and J shed 9 bases, with 11 bases lying between them. Germline assignment: CDR1 LGHNA and CDR2 YSLEER. This CDR3 spans 14 amino acids. The CDR3 bases are TGCGCCAGCAGCCAAGATCTTGGGGGCAGGGAGCTGTTTTTT. This gives the protein CASSQDLGGRELFF.

This clonotype is judged medium-sized. The CDR3 loop is CASSRTAGGNTIYF. The CDR3 DNA reads as TGTGCCAGCAGCCGGACTGCCGGGGGAAACACCATATATTTT. J is TRBJ1-3 and V is TRBV7-6, with D unresolved. Germline V lookup: CDR1 SGHVS, CDR2 FNYEAQ. This CDR3 contains 14 residues. V lost 5 bases, J lost 4 bases, and 12 bases lay in between. The full variable domain, completed using reference TRBV7-6 and TRBJ1-3, is GAGVSQSPRYKVTKRGQDVALRCDPISGHVSLYWYRQALGQGPEFLTYFNYEAQQDKSGLPNDRFSAERPEGSISTLTIQRTEQRDSAMYRCASSRTAGGNTIYFGEGSWLTVV.